This T cell receptor (beta chain) was identified during a study of T cells in localized non-small cell lung cancer (dated by TCRdb to 2020 to 2022). Broadly, across the study: The study analyzed T cell repertoires of about 230 early-stage NSCLC patients, comparing tumors and uninvolved tumor-adjacent lungs. The mean age of the NSCLC patients was around 65 years, with 130 or so men and around 100 women. All 240 or so NSCLC patients in the cohort were treatment-naive and had localized lung tumors that were resected. Findings and caveats that apply to the study as a whole: Because the study design was exploratory, TCR variables were selected using unadjusted p-values without false-discovery rate correction. The highest T cell clonality was observed in uninvolved tumor-adjacent lung, where clonality exceeded that of tumor, suggesting that antigenic responses were more focused in uninvolved tumor-adjacent lung. Longer overall survival was associated with higher T cell density in blood, whereas shorter survival was associated with higher clonality in adjacent lung. Of the top 100 tumor clones, a median of roughly 56 were detected in paired uninvolved adjacent lung; under 35 were also among that lung's top 100. Because multi-region tumor sequencing was not done, intratumor heterogeneity could not be ruled out.

This clone was found a few times. Its cognate antigen has yet to be identified. No base quality information exists; no much larger clone differs at one position. The immunoSEQ Assay was used to sequence TCR beta CDR3 regions from DNA. The original pipeline was this. To compute T cell density, TCR beta template counts were normalized to usable DNA, which was estimated by amplifying housekeeping genes. Using the preseqR package, richness was estimated by extrapolating to 120,000 templates for tissue samples and 400,000 templates for PBMC samples. Clonality was taken to be one minus Pielou's evenness. Differential abundance testing on productive amino-acid clonotypes, with a minimum total count of 5 and an alpha of 0.1, was used to identify tissue-enriched TCRs. The Jaccard Index and the Morisita Overlap Index were used to quantify repertoire overlap between compartments. GLIPH grouped TCR beta CDR3s together with public tetramer-defined viral CDR3s, and a viral motif had to include at least three viral sequences and show V-gene enrichment. TCRdb's version of the immuneACCESS table is confined to in-frame rearrangements and falls short of the full clone set. An unresolved V gene accounts for under half of the shortfall where checked; the remainder is of unknown origin. That table gives V, J and clone size, and the DNA gave D and trimming. In this sample the table shows 26,000 or so clones, around nine tenths of which occur a single time. The top ten constitute about 14% of the sample.

At diagnosis, peripheral blood, uninvolved tumor-adjacent lung and tumor were collected and were preserved as a mix of fresh-frozen and FFPE material. Blood samples were analyzed as peripheral blood mononuclear cells for TCR repertoire profiling. Sequenced here: peripheral blood, sampled before any cancer treatment. This receptor was obtained from an older female donor with stage II squamous cell lung carcinoma.

The CDR3 corresponds to CAKFKPPPGDGYTF. The DNA sequence is TGTGCCAAGTTTAAGCCCCCGCCAGGGGATGGCTACACCTTC. Recombination connected TRBV2 to TRBJ1-2, and the D gene may be TRBD1, 6 bases matching. The CDR3 covers 14 residues, taking in both the cysteine and the phenylalanine. Just CDR3 DNA is preserved here, 42 bases in frame from base 1. The germline V gene encodes CDR1 SNHLY and CDR2 FYNNEI. V is clipped by 10 bases and J by 6 bases, and the sequence between their germline boundaries is 21 bases long.